This T cell receptor (beta chain) was sequenced during a study of Graves' ophthalmopathy and Graves' hyperthyroidism. Trimming left V 5 bases short and J 5 bases short, with 9 bases between. This CDR3 contains 11 residues. Per the germline V gene, CDR1 is SQVTM and CDR2 is ANQGSEA. Researchers classed hyperthyroidism as stable given no ophthalmopathy within 18 months of follow-up. In this cohort, patients with other autoimmune diseases, uncontrolled infections, pregnancy or lactation were excluded. This clonotype was seen at least ten times. Its antigen is not identified. Amplification from RNA transcripts yielded the TCR beta CDR3 regions. Second-round multiplex PCR came after first-round RT-PCR with HTBI primers. Each CDR3 protein gets one entry after TCRdb re-called the multiplex PCR reads with MiXCR. The table lists fewer than 650,000 distinct CDR3 sequences, 22% of them singletons. General observations from the study: Most thyroid-expanded clonotypes exceeding 0.001 frequency were also found in blood. Researchers report that a 13-signature model separated ophthalmopathy from stable hyperthyroidism, posting 87.88% sensitivity and 65% to 82% specificity.

What was sequenced was peripheral blood. This sequence joins TRBV29-1 and TRBJ1-2; D remains unclear. The sequence derives from a woman aged 18-29 years with stable Graves' hyperthyroidism. Some clones in this sample may be carry-over from other donors' samples. The CDR3 DNA follows: TGCAGCGTTCCTCCCAGTTATGGCTACACCTTC. This sequence encodes CSVPPSYGYTF.